What follows are 17 T cell receptor beta chains derived from one specimen sequenced in a study of cytomegalovirus exposure and HLA in healthy donors. The study ran its PCR with 60 Vbeta and 13 Jbeta primers. Profiling relied on immunoSEQ multiplex PCR, and the TCRdb table lists in-frame clones only, not all of them. The repertoire holds 100,000 to 150,000 clones, with under 85% as singletons. The sample was PBMCs. These receptors originate from a middle-aged woman in good health and CMV-seropositive.

The chain combines TRBV19 with TRBJ1-1; 8 bases line up with TRBD1. Germline assignment: CDR1 LNHDA and CDR2 SQIVND (reference sequence). V was clipped by 4 bases and J by 1 base; unmatched bases: 11. The CDR3 length is 17 residues. The CDR3 loop is CASSNLPGQDQNTEAFF. The CDR3 bases are TGTGCCAGTAGTAACTTACCGGGACAGGACCAGAACACTGAAGCTTTCTTT.

The V call is TRBV25-1, the J call TRBJ2-3; 7 nucleotides line up with TRBD2. V dropped 1 base and J dropped 1; count of bases not matched to a gene: 11. Germline values: CDR1 MGHDK, CDR2 SYGVNS. The CDR3 length is 18 residues. The CDR3 DNA is TGTGCCAGCAGTGAATTAGGGACTAACTCCTGGGGCACAGATACGCAGTATTTT. Protein sequence: CASSELGTNSWGTDTQYF.

The chain is built from TRBV29-1 and TRBJ2-5; 15 nucleotides agree with TRBD2. This CDR3 contains 16 residues. J lost 11 bases, V lost 1 base, and 11 bases had no gene match. Germline CDR1 and CDR2: SQVTM and ANQGSEA. The CDR3 nucleotides are TGCAGCGTTGAAGGGATTCTGGGACTAGCGGGAGGCGTGCAGTACTTC. Amino acid sequence: CSVEGILGLAGGVQYF.

The chain joins TRBV2 to TRBJ2-7, with 10 bases aligning to TRBD1. V was clipped by 1 base and J by 7 bases; unmatched bases: 4. The CDR3 has 14 amino acids. Looked up from germline, CDR1 is SNHLY and CDR2 is FYNNEI. CDR3: CASSEVGQGGEQYF. Here the CDR3 DNA reads TGTGCCAGCAGTGAAGTAGGACAGGGGGGTGAGCAGTACTTC.

The CDR3 nucleotides read TGTGCCAGCAGCTTAGGGACTAGCGGTCTCAATGAGCAGTTCTTC. Translating gives CASSLGTSGLNEQFF. The chain employs TRBV5-8 and TRBJ2-1; TRBD2 matches at 11 bases. This CDR3 contains 15 residues. V lost 2 bases and J lost 6; bases outside the gene matches: 4. From germline, CDR1 is SGHTS and CDR2 YDEGEE.

J is TRBJ2-2 and V is TRBV15, with a possible D match to TRBD1 (6 bases). Germline loops: CDR1 LNHNV, CDR2 YYDKDF (reference sequence). The length of the CDR3 is 17 residues. V dropped 0 bases and J dropped 0 bases, with 11 bases sitting between them. CDR3 bases: TGTGCCACCAGCAGAGACTTACAGGGTTCGAACACCGGGGAGCTGTTTTTT. It is translated as CATSRDLQGSNTGELFF.

The J gene is TRBJ1-6, the V gene TRBV6-6; weak D call: TRBD1 (5 bases). Germline CDR1 reads MNHNY; CDR2 reads SVGAGI (reference sequence). Trimming left V 3 bases short and J 12 bases short, with 15 bases between. The CDR3 is 14 amino acids. The CDR3, as DNA: TGTGCCAGCAGTTATAGCGGGACGGGGGGACCCCTCCACTTT. Encoded protein: CASSYSGTGGPLHF.

The V gene is TRBV18, the J gene TRBJ1-5, with D hard to call. The germline CDR1 and CDR2 sequences are KGHSH and LQKENI. This CDR3 comprises 13 residues. Trimming stripped 2 bases from V and 7 bases from J, with 9 bases between. CDR3 residues: CASSPEGGQPQHF. The CDR3 DNA sequence: TGTGCCAGCTCACCAGAGGGAGGCCAGCCCCAGCATTTT.

In regard to this clone: A read error may account for a junction end that differs from germline. This rearrangement joins TRBV30 to TRBJ2-1, with a weak D call TRBD2 (6 bases). This CDR3 has 12 amino acids. Germline V gene lookup returns CDR1 GTSNPN and CDR2 SVGIG (reference sequence). The CDR3 sequence: CAWDGVGGTCIF. CDR3 nucleotide sequence: TGTGCCTGGGACGGAGTAGGAGGGACGTGCATCTTC.

The chain uses TRBV18 and TRBJ1-1, with D tentatively TRBD1 (6 bases). Looked up from germline, CDR1 is KGHSH and CDR2 is LQKENI. The V end lost 6 bases, the J end lost 2 bases, and 13 bases lay between the germline ends. The CDR3 is 14 amino acids. CDR3 nucleotides: TGTGCCAGCTCTACGACAGGAGTTAACACTGAAGCTTTCTTT. This sequence encodes CASSTTGVNTEAFF.

The chain joins TRBV11-2 to TRBJ2-7, with D unresolved. The V and J ends lost 5 bases and 3 bases respectively, with 8 bases between them. The CDR3 consists of 12 residues. Looked up from germline, CDR1 is SGHAT and CDR2 is FQNNGV. The CDR3: CASSLGLYEQYF. The CDR3 DNA reads as TGTGCCAGCAGCCTGGGCCTCTACGAGCAGTACTTC.

The J gene is TRBJ2-1, the V gene TRBV4-1; 8 nucleotides line up with TRBD2. After removal of 1 base from V and 9 bases from J, the junction contained 8 bases not matched to a gene. CDR1 is MGHRA, CDR2 YSYEKL, per germline. CDR3 length equals 15 residues. The CDR3 DNA is TGCGCCAGCAGCCAAGCCCCGGGACTAGGGCTTGAGCAGTTCTTC. It specifies CASSQAPGLGLEQFF.

This chain connects TRBV7-2 to TRBJ2-5; 8 positions match TRBD2. The CDR3 is 15 residues long. Germline V CDR1 and CDR2: SGHTA, FQGNSA. The J segment lost 4 bases and the V segment lost 6 bases, leaving 10 bases of the junction unmatched. In DNA form, the CDR3 reads TGTGCCAGCAGTTTCCCGGGAGGGAAGTCAGAGACCCAGTACTTC. Translation: CASSFPGGKSETQYF.

The rearrangement joins TRBV2 to TRBJ2-7; TRBD2 might be the D (6 bases). Trimming left V 7 bases short and J 0 bases short, with 16 bases between. Germline V CDR1 and CDR2: SNHLY, FYNNEI. This CDR3 region has 15 residues. The CDR3 sequence is CASKVGAGPSYEQYF. CDR3 in DNA: TGTGCCAGCAAGGTTGGGGCGGGGCCCTCCTACGAGCAGTACTTC.

This clone has only a few counts. The chain links TRBV21-1 to TRBJ1-5; TRBD1 is taken as the D call from the table, unchecked against the DNA. TRBV21-1 is tagged as a pseudogene. CDR3 length equals 15 residues. CDR3 sequence (DNA): TGTGCCAGCAGCACCCGGACAGGGGACAATCAGCCCCAGCATTTT. The encoded protein is CASSTRTGDNQPQHF.

V is TRBV7-2 and J is TRBJ1-2; TRBD1 is a possible D gene (5 bases). The CDR3 runs 14 residues. Trimming cost V 4 bases and J 1 base, with 10 bases left between them. Germline CDR1 and CDR2: SGHTA and FQGNSA. In DNA form, the CDR3 reads TGTGCCAGCAGCTCGACAGCTTTTAACTATGGCTACACCTTC. Translating it yields CASSSTAFNYGYTF.

This chain connects TRBV7-2 to TRBJ2-1; TRBD2 aligns across 11 bases. V trimming: 2 bases; J trimming: 9 bases; junction bases outside the gene matches: 9. Germline lookup yields CDR1 SGHTA and CDR2 FQGNSA. The CDR3 extends over 16 amino acids. The CDR3 is CASSLSPGTSGSEQFF. Here the CDR3 DNA reads TGTGCCAGCAGCTTAAGTCCCGGGACTAGCGGTTCTGAGCAGTTCTTC.